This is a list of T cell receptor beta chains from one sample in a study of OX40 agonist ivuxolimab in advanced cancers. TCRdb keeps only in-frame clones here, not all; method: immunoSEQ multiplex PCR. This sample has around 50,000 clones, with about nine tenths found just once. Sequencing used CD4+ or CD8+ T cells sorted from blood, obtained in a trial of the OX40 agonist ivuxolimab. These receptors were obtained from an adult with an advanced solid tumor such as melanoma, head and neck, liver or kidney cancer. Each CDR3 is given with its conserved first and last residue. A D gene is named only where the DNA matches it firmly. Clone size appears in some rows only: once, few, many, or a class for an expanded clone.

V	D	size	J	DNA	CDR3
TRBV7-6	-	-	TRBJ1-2	TGTGCCAGCAGCCCGCAGGGTAATTATGGCTACACCTTC	CASSPQGNYGYTF
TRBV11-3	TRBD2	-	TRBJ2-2	TGTGCCAGCAGCCCGGGACTAGCCGGCACCGGGGAGCTGTTTTTT	CASSPGLAGTGELFF
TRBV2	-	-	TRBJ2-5	TGTGCCAGCCGCTACCAAGAGACCCAGTACTTC	CASRYQETQYF
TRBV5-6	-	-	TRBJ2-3	TGTGCCAGCAGCTTGGGAGTAGATACGCAGTATTTT	CASSLGVDTQYF
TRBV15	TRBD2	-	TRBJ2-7	TGTGCCACCAGCAGAGATTTTGGGAGCGGGAGGGCCTCCTACGAGCAGTACTTC	CATSRDFGSGRASYEQYF
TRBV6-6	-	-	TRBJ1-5	TGTGCCAGCAGGGAAGATCGGGGGGGCAATCAGCCCCAGCATTTT	CASREDRGGNQPQHF
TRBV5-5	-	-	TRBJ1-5	TGTGCCAGCAGCTTGAAGGTCGGGGAAAGCAATCAGCCCCAGCATTTT	CASSLKVGESNQPQHF
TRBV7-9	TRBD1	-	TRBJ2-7	TGTGCCAGCAGTTACCGGGACAGAGCTTTCGAGCAGTACTTC	CASSYRDRAFEQYF
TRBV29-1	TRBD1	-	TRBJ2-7	TGCAGCGTGAGGGACAGAAGGGAGCAGTACTTC	CSVRDRREQYF
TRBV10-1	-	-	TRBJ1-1	TGCGCCAGCAGTGAAATGGGTGGTGAAGCTTTCTTT	CASSEMGGEAFF
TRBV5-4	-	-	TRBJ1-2	TGTGCCAGCAGCTTGGCCGGAGGGCTCGGTGGCTACACCTTC	CASSLAGGLGGYTF
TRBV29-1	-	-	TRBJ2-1	TGCAGCGTTGCCACCCCATGGGATGAGCAGTTCTTC	CSVATPWDEQFF
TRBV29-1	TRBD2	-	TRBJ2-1	TGCAGCGTTGGGGCTAGCGGGAGACTCTTTCGGAATGAGCAGTTCTTC	CSVGASGRLFRNEQFF
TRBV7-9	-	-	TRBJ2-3	TGTGCCAGCAGCTTACTGCAGGGAAAGTCTAGCACAGATACGCAGTATTTT	CASSLLQGKSSTDTQYF
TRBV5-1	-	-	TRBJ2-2	TGCGCCAGCAGCTTGGAAGCCAGCGGAGCGAACACCGGGGAGCTGTTTTTT	CASSLEASGANTGELFF
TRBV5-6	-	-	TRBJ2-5	TGTGCCAGCAACGTTTACAAAAAAGAGACCCAGTACTTC	CASNVYKKETQYF
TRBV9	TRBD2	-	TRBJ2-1	TGTGCCAGCAGCGTAACCGGGACTAGCGTGCTAGAGCAGTTCTTC	CASSVTGTSVLEQFF
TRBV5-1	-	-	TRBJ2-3	TGCGCCAGCACACGGGAGAGGCCGGGAGATACGCAGTATTTT	CASTRERPGDTQYF
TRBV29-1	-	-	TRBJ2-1	TGCAGCGCCCCAAGGGGGGGTTCCTACAATGAGCAGTTCTTC	CSAPRGGSYNEQFF
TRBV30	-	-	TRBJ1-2	TGTGTCTGGAGTGCCCCCTACGGGGCAGGTTTAAGTGGCTACACCTTC	CVWSAPYGAGLSGYTF
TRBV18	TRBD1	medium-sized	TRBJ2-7	TGTGCCAGCTCACCAGGCGGGACAGGGGTTTTGTACGAGCAGTACTTC	CASSPGGTGVLYEQYF
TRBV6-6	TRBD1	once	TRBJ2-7	TGTGCCAGCAGTTGGACAGGCCTGAGCTCCTACGAGCAGTACTTC	CASSWTGLSSYEQYF
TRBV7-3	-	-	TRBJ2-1	TGTGCCAGCAGCTCCTCCAAGGGGAGTGAGCAGTTCTTC	CASSSSKGSEQFF
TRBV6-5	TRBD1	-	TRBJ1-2	TGTGCCAGCAGTCAACCAGGGGGCCGTGGCTACACCTTC	CASSQPGGRGYTF
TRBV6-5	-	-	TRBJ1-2	TGTGCCAGCAGTTACTCAGTGGGCTATGGCTACACCTTC	CASSYSVGYGYTF
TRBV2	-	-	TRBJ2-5	TGTGCCAGCCTTAAGGGGTTATTGGAGACCCAGTACTTC	CASLKGLLETQYF
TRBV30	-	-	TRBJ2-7	TGTGCCTGGAGTAGGGGGACGGCTACCTACGAGCAGTACTTC	CAWSRGTATYEQYF
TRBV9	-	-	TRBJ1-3	TGTGCCAGCAGCGTAGATCCAGGGGTTGGAAACACCATATATTTT	CASSVDPGVGNTIYF
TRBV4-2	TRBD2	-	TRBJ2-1	TGTGCCAGCAGCCAAGTCCCTAGCGGAGGCTACAATGAGCAGTTCTTC	CASSQVPSGGYNEQFF
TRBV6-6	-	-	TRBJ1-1	TGTGCCAGCAGTTACTCGATCGGGGGAGCTTTCTTT	CASSYSIGGAFF
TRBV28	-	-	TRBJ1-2	TGTGCCAGCAGTGAACCCCTCCTGAGGGGAGCGTATGGCTACACCTTC	CASSEPLLRGAYGYTF
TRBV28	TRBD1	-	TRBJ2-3	TGTGCCAGCAGTACAGGGGGCCTTCGGGCAGATACGCAGTATTTT	CASSTGGLRADTQYF
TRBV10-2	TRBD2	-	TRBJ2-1	TGCGCCAGCAGTGATTTCAGCGGGAAAAATGAGCAGTTCTTC	CASSDFSGKNEQFF
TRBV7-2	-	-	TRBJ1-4	TGTGCCAGCAGCCTTGGACGGGCAAGTGGTGAAAAACTGTTTTTT	CASSLGRASGEKLFF
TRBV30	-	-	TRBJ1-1	TGTGCCTGGAGTCGGAACACTGAAGCTTTCTTT	CAWSRNTEAFF
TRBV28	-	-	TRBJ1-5	TGTGCCAGCAGTGACCCCGGTCAGCCCCAGCATTTT	CASSDPGQPQHF
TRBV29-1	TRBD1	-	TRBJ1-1	TGCAGCGTTGGGGGGGACAGGAGGAACACTGAAGCTTTCTTT	CSVGGDRRNTEAFF
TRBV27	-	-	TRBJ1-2	TGTGCCAGCAGTCTATGGGCGGGGATACATGGCTACACCTTC	CASSLWAGIHGYTF
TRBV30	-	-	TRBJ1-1	TGTGCCTGGAGTCGGAGACAGTCAAACACTGAAGCTTTCTTT	CAWSRRQSNTEAFF
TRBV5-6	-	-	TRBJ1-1	TGTGCCAGCAGCGTTCCCGGGGTGAACACTGAAGCTTTCTTT	CASSVPGVNTEAFF
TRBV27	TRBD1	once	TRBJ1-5	TGTGCCAGCAGTCCCACCGGGACAGGAATATATATTAGCAATCAGCCCCAGCATTTT	CASSPTGTGIYISNQPQHF
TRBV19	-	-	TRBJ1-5	TGTGCCAGTACCAACCCCAACAGGTTCAATCAGCCCCAGCATTTT	CASTNPNRFNQPQHF
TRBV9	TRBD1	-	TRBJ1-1	TGTGCCAGCAGCCCCAGACAGGGAGGCACTGAAGCTTTCTTT	CASSPRQGGTEAFF
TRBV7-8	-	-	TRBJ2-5	TGTGCCAGCAGCTTAGGGGTAGTCAGAGAGACCCAGTACTTC	CASSLGVVRETQYF
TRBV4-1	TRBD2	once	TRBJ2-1	TGCGCCAGCAGCCCAAGGACTAGCGGGAGCATACCTGAGCAGTTCTTC	CASSPRTSGSIPEQFF
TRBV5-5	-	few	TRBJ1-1	TGTGCCAGCAGGAAAAATATGAACACTGAAGCTTTCTTT	CASRKNMNTEAFF
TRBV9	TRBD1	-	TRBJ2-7	TGTGCCAGCAGCGTAGCGACAGGGGGCGCCTACGAGCAGTACTTC	CASSVATGGAYEQYF
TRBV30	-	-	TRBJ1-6	TGTGCCTGGAGTGGCAGGGCGCGCTATAATTCACCCCTCCACTTT	CAWSGRARYNSPLHF
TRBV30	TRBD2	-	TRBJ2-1	TGTGCCTGGAGGACTAGCGGGACCAATGAGCAGTTCTTC	CAWRTSGTNEQFF
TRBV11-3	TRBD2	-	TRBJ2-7	TGTGCCAGCAGCTTACACGGTAGCGGGACGTTCTTGGGGGAGCAGTACTTC	CASSLHGSGTFLGEQYF
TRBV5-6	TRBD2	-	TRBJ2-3	TGTGCCAGCAGCTTGGGTAGCGGGAGGGCAGCAGATACGCAGTATTTT	CASSLGSGRAADTQYF
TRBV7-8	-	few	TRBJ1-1	TGTGCCAGCAGCTCACAGGGTGGTGACACTGAAGCTTTCTTT	CASSSQGGDTEAFF
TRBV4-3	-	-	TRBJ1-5	TGCGCCAGCAGCCAAGGACGGCCCTCAGAGCCCCAGCATTTT	CASSQGRPSEPQHF